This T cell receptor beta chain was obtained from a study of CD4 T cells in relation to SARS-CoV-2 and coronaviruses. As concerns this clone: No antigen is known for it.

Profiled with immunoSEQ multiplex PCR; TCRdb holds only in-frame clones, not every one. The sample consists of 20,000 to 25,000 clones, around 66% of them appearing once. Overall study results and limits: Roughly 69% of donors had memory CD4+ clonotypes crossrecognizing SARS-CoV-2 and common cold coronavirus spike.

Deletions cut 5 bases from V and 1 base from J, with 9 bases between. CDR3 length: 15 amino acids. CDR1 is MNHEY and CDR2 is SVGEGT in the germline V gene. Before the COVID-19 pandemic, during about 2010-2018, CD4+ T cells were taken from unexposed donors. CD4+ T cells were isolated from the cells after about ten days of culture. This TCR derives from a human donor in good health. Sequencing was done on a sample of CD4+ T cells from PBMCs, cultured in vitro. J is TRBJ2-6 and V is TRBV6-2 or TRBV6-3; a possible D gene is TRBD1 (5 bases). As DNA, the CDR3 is TGTGCCAGCAGTCAGGGTTCTTCTGGGGCCAACGTCCTGACTTTC. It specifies CASSQGSSGANVLTF.